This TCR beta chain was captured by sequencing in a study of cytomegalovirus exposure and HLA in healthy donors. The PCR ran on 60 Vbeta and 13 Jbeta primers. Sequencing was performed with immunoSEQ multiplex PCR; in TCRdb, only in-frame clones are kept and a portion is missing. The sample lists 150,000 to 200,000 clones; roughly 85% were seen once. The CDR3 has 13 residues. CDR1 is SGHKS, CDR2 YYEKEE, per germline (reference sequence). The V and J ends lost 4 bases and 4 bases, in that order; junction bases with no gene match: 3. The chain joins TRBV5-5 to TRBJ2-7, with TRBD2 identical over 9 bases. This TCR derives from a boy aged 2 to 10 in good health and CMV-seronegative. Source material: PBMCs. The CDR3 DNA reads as TGTGCCAGCAGCCCAGCGGGAGGTTACGAGCAGTACTTC. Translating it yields CASSPAGGYEQYF.